These T cell receptor beta chains were read from a single sample in a study of beta chain features in type 1 diabetes. Method: immunoSEQ multiplex PCR; TCRdb's copy keeps in-frame clones and lacks some. The sample lists 600,000 or so clones; about 14% were seen once. The specimen was naive CD4+ T cells from blood. The receptor set was obtained from a man between 18 and 35 years old with type 1 diabetes. Both conserved end residues are part of each CDR3.

v_call: TRBV9
cdr3_aa: CASSVEWASSSYEQYF

v_call: TRBV6-5
cdr3_aa: CASSRDRDSSYEQYF

v_call: TRBV19
cdr3_aa: CASSGAKLSGNTIYF

v_call: TRBV27
cdr3_aa: CASSSRGFSNQPQHF

v_call: TRBV4-1
cdr3_aa: CASTRGQGFYGYTF

v_call: TRBV30
cdr3_aa: CAWSVIAKNIQYF

v_call: TRBV5-4
cdr3_aa: CASAESGEYGYTF

v_call: TRBV9
cdr3_aa: CASSARQDIRVF

v_call: TRBV19
cdr3_aa: CASSADRGQDTQYF

v_call: TRBV30
cdr3_aa: CAWSVGQRTDTQYF

v_call: TRBV29-1
cdr3_aa: CSVGAVRNNEQFF

v_call: TRBV5-5
cdr3_aa: CASSSPTLGAEAFF

v_call: TRBV14
cdr3_aa: CASSSQEGTEAFF

v_call: TRBV5-1
cdr3_aa: CASSSEGVDTEAFF

v_call: TRBV5-1
cdr3_aa: CASSLVSGIGTEAFF

v_call: TRBV5-1
cdr3_aa: CASSTDSGTYNEQFF

v_call: TRBV2
cdr3_aa: CASGASAGNTIYF

v_call: TRBV12-5
cdr3_aa: CASGLAGTNTEAFF

v_call: TRBV7-2
cdr3_aa: CASSLATGPYEQYF

v_call: TRBV18
cdr3_aa: CASSPLGGGATVGTEAFF

v_call: TRBV18
cdr3_aa: CASSPPSGRHYNEQFF

v_call: TRBV18
cdr3_aa: CASSPDGQYGYTF

v_call: TRBV4-3
cdr3_aa: CASSQAPSGAYNEQFF

v_call: TRBV30
cdr3_aa: CAWSLAVNTEAFF

v_call: TRBV19
cdr3_aa: CASSIQGSGELFF

v_call: TRBV18
cdr3_aa: CASSPNLYEQYF

v_call: TRBV10-3
cdr3_aa: CAISLDTSNQPQHF

v_call: TRBV14
cdr3_aa: CASSLSGRVGSEQFF

v_call: TRBV27
cdr3_aa: CASSFGGTGELFF

v_call: TRBV18
cdr3_aa: CASSPEQETQYF

v_call: TRBV27
cdr3_aa: CASSLRSTDTQYF

v_call: TRBV7-2
cdr3_aa: CASSLNEFSNQPQHF

v_call: TRBV19
cdr3_aa: CASTLGPPGGGYTF

v_call: TRBV29-1
cdr3_aa: CSVETPGSGNTIYF

v_call: TRBV9
cdr3_aa: CASSVAAGTDTPSSGANVLTF

v_call: TRBV30
cdr3_aa: CAWRKIGNTIYF

v_call: TRBV6-5
cdr3_aa: CASSFGASGADTQYF

v_call: TRBV6-5
cdr3_aa: CASSYDTSGNTIYF

v_call: TRBV5-6
cdr3_aa: CASSLQGASTDTQYF

v_call: TRBV7-3
cdr3_aa: CASSLQAGQETQYF

v_call: TRBV2
cdr3_aa: CASTGTTAYGETQYF

v_call: TRBV28
cdr3_aa: CASMGLTNYGYTF

v_call: TRBV7-8
cdr3_aa: CASSPGQRPYGYTF

v_call: TRBV7-2
cdr3_aa: CASSPRLVAGEQYF

v_call: TRBV30
cdr3_aa: CAWRQGVGTEAFF

v_call: TRBV5-4
cdr3_aa: CASSLVSRPNIQYF

v_call: TRBV5-1
cdr3_aa: CASRAGTTNEQFF

v_call: TRBV2
cdr3_aa: CASRSRMDTGELFF

v_call: TRBV5-1
cdr3_aa: CASSADRGFEETQYF

v_call: TRBV30
cdr3_aa: CAWRISGGADEQFF

v_call: TRBV6-6
cdr3_aa: CASTPAGGYEQYF

v_call: TRBV15
cdr3_aa: CATSRVAPSANEQFF

v_call: TRBV6-5
cdr3_aa: CASSTGQGDGYTF

v_call: TRBV29-1
cdr3_aa: CSVRTSWQFF